These 10 T cell receptor beta chains share one sample of origin, sequenced in a study of blood T cells in healthy people across ages. It was with a sample-barcoded 5' primer and a J-beta primer mix that a second PCR of about 6 to 12 cycles was run. TCRdb re-analysed the 5' RACE reads in MiXCR, keeping a single row per CDR3 protein. Of under 2 million distinct CDR3 sequences in the sample, 30% to 35% were seen once. The sequenced sample consisted of blood. These receptors all stem from a woman aged 30 to 39 in good health.

The chain joins TRBV4-1 to TRBJ2-2; D is ambiguous. V shed 8 bases and J shed 0 bases, with 10 bases lying between them. This CDR3 is 14 amino acids long. CDR1 is MGHRA and CDR2 is YSYEKL in the germline V gene. Here the CDR3 DNA reads TGCGCCAGCGAGGTTGCGCCGAACACCGGGGAGCTGTTTTTT. Translation: CASEVAPNTGELFF.

This clonotype was detected only a few times. J is TRBJ1-3 and V is TRBV20-1; D remains unclear. Trimming left V 4 bases short and J 3 bases short, with 16 bases between. The germline CDR1 and CDR2 sequences are DFQATT and SNEGSKA (reference sequence). The CDR3 sequence is 15 residues long. The CDR3 DNA reads TGCAGTGCTACAGCAGGCCCCAGGTTTGGAAACACCATATATTTT. This gives the protein CSATAGPRFGNTIYF.

V usage is TRBV15 and J usage is TRBJ2-1; TRBD2 aligns across 11 bases. The CDR3 runs to 16 residues. In germline, CDR1 is LNHNV, CDR2 YYDKDF (reference sequence). V gave up 4 bases and J gave up 3 bases; unmatched junction bases: 5. CDR3 protein: CATSIGTSGYYNEQFF. In nucleotides, the CDR3 is TGTGCCACCAGCATTGGGACTAGCGGCTACTACAATGAGCAGTTCTTC.

The chain uses TRBV27 and TRBJ2-7; D is perhaps TRBD2 (6 bases). V lost 5 bases and J 0 bases, leaving 14 bases between the germline ends. The CDR3 loop spans 15 amino acids. Looked up from germline, CDR1 is MNHEY and CDR2 is SMNVEV (reference sequence). The CDR3 sequence is CASSGVGGNSYEQYF. The CDR3 nucleotides are TGTGCCAGCAGTGGAGTCGGGGGTAACTCCTACGAGCAGTACTTC.

This clonotype was observed many times. Sequence at one end of the junction differs from germline and may be a read error. V usage is TRBV3-1 and J usage is TRBJ2-7, with D maybe TRBD2 (6 bases). CDR3 size: 13 residues. CDR1 is LGHDT, CDR2 YNNKEL, per germline (reference sequence). This CDR3 is CASSQDGRYEQYF. The CDR3 DNA reads as TGCGCCAGCAGCCAAGATGGGAGGTACGAGCAGTACTTC.

In its sample, this clonotype was seen a few times. The J gene is TRBJ1-2, the V gene TRBV9; D gene ambiguous. V was cut by 3 bases and J by 4 bases, with 13 bases left in between. The CDR3 length is 14 residues. Germline CDR1 SGDLS, CDR2 YYNGEE. CDR3 DNA: TGTGCCAGCAGCGCCAGGCCAACTTCCTATGGCTACACCTTC. The encoded protein is CASSARPTSYGYTF.

This clonotype was picked up a small number of times. The chain is built from TRBV4-1 and TRBJ2-1; 10 nucleotides agree with TRBD2. The germline V gene has CDR1 MGHRA and CDR2 YSYEKL. The CDR3 runs 18 residues. The junction had 12 bases not matched to a gene; V was cut back by 3 bases and J by 4 bases. DNA of the CDR3: TGCGCCAGCAGCCACCCGACCAAGGGTAGCGGGAGGTACAATGAGCAGTTCTTC. This gives the protein CASSHPTKGSGRYNEQFF.

This clonotype was detected a few times. The V gene is TRBV6-5, the J gene TRBJ2-1; 9 positions agree with TRBD1. J lost 10 bases, V lost 5 bases, and 9 bases had no gene match. CDR3 size: 14 residues. The germline gives CDR1 MNHEY, CDR2 SVGAGI. CDR3 loop: CASSQGQGFGEQFF. CDR3 nucleotide sequence: TGTGCCAGCAGTCAGGGACAGGGCTTTGGGGAGCAGTTCTTC.

This clonotype has more than one count but fewer than ten. The chain has TRBV20-1 and TRBJ2-1; D remains ambiguous. Trimming cost V 5 bases and J 2 bases, with 10 bases left between them. The CDR3 runs to 13 residues. CDR1 is DFQATT and CDR2 is SNEGSKA in the germline V gene (reference sequence). CDR3 sequence reads: CSALQDPYNEQFF. The DNA for the CDR3 is TGCAGTGCTTTGCAGGACCCCTACAATGAGCAGTTCTTC.

The genes are TRBV25-1 and TRBJ1-2; TRBD1 is a possible D gene (5 bases). Germline CDR1 and CDR2: MGHDK and SYGVNS. The V end lost 6 bases, the J end lost 4 bases, and 21 bases lay between the germline ends. This CDR3 spans 16 amino acids. Here the CDR3 reads CASSGRGTAKIYGYTF. CDR3 in DNA: TGTGCCAGCAGCGGGAGAGGGACGGCTAAGATCTATGGCTACACCTTC.